This TCR beta chain appears in the sequencing data of a study of blood T cell repertoires in COVID-19. The overall study: Some COVID-19 samples were acute and others convalescent; all came from the United States, Italy and Spain. In each case, the material was cDNA or gDNA derived from T cells, B-cell-depleted T cells, or PBMCs.

The CDR3 runs 15 residues. The germline V gene has CDR1 SNHLY and CDR2 FYNNEI. The V segment lost 4 bases and the J segment 3 bases; nucleotides outside the gene matches: 4. In the study's own analysis: Using reference gene primer amplification, nucleated cell counts were estimated. Sequenced by immunoSEQ multiplex PCR; TCRdb stores in-frame clones only, minus some. V and J calls and clone size come straight from that table; D and trimming were deduced from the DNA. The data hold about 100,000 clones, with about 82% observed a single time. The origin of this receptor is a man aged 50 to 60 with active or convalescent COVID-19. The sample taken for sequencing was peripheral blood. J is TRBJ2-2 and V is TRBV2, with 8 bases identical to TRBD2. The CDR3 region is CASSAGGQYTGELFF. DNA for the CDR3: TGTGCCAGCAGTGCGGGAGGGCAGTACACCGGGGAGCTGTTTTTT. The full variable domain, its missing parts supplied by reference TRBV2 and TRBJ2-2, is EPEVTQTPSHQVTQMGQEVILRCVPISNHLYFYWYRQILGQKVEFLVSFYNNEISEKSEIFDDQFSVERPDGSNFTLKIRSTKLEDSAMYFCASSAGGQYTGELFFGEGSRLTVL.